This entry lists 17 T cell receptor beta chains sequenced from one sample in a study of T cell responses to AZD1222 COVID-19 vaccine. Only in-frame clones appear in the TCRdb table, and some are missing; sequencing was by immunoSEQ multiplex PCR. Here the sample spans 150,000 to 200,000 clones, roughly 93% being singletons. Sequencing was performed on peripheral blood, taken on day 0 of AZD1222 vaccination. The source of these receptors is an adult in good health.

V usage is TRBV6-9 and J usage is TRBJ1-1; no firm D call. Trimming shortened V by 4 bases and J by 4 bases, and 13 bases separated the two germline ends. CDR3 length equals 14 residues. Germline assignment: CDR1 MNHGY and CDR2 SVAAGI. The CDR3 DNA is TGTGCCAGCAGTTCCCCGGGTGATCGCACTGAAGCTTTCTTT. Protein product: CASSSPGDRTEAFF.

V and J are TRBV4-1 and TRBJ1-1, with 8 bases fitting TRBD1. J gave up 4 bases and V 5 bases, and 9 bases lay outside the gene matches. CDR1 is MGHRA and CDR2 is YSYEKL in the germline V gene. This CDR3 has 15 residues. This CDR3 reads CASSSYRGSPTEAFF. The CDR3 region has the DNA TGCGCCAGCAGCAGTTACAGGGGGAGCCCCACTGAAGCTTTCTTT.

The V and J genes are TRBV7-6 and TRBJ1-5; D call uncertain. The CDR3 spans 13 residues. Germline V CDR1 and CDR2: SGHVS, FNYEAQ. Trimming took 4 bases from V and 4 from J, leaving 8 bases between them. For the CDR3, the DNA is TGTGCCAGCAGCTCGGCACTAAATCAGCCCCAGCATTTT. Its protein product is CASSSALNQPQHF. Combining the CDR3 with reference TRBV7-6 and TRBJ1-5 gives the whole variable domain GAGVSQSPRYKVTKRGQDVALRCDPISGHVSLYWYRQALGQGPEFLTYFNYEAQQDKSGLPNDRFSAERPEGSISTLTIQRTEQRDSAMYRCASSSALNQPQHFGDGTRLSIL.

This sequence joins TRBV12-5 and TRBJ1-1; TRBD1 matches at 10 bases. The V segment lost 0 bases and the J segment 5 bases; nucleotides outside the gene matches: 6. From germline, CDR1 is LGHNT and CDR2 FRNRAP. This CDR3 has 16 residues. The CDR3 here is CASGLVLGTGVTEAFF. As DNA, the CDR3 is TGTGCTAGTGGTTTGGTACTGGGGACAGGGGTTACTGAAGCTTTCTTT.

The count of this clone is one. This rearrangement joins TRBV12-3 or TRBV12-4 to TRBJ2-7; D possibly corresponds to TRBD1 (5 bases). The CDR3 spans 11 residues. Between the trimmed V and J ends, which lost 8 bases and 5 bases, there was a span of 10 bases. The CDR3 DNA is TGTGCCAGCCGCCAGGGCCACGAGCAGTACTTC. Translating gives CASRQGHEQYF.

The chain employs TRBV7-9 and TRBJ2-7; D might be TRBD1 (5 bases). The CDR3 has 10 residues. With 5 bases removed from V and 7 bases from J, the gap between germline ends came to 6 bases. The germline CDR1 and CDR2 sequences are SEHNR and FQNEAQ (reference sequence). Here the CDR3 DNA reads TGTGCCAGCAGCAGGACAGAGCAGTACTTC. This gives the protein CASSRTEQYF.

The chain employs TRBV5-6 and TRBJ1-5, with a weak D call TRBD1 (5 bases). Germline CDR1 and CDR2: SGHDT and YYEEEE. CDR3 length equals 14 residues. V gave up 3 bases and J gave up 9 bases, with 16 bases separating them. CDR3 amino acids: CASSSGHPPGPQHF. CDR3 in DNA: TGTGCCAGCAGCTCAGGACACCCGCCAGGGCCCCAGCATTTT.

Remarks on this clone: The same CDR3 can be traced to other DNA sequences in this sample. Written as DNA, the CDR3 is TGTGCCTGGGGACACAACACTGAAGCTTTCTTT. Amino acids: CAWGHNTEAFF. The genes are TRBV30 and TRBJ1-1, with D tentatively TRBD1 (5 bases). Trimming pared 5 bases from V and 2 bases from J, leaving 6 bases between. The CDR3 runs to 11 residues. The germline gives CDR1 GTSNPN, CDR2 SVGIG (reference sequence).

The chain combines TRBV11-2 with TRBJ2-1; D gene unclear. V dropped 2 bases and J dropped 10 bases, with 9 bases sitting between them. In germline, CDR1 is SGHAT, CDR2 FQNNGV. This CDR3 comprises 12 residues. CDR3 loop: CASSLSDREQFF. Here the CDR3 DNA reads TGTGCCAGCAGCTTATCCGACCGGGAGCAGTTCTTC. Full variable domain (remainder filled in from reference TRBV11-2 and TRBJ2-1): EAGVAQSPRYKIIEKRQSVAFWCNPISGHATLYWYQQILGQGPKLLIQFQNNGVVDDSQLPKDRFSAERLKGVDSTLKIQPAKLEDSAVYLCASSLSDREQFFGPGTRLTVL.

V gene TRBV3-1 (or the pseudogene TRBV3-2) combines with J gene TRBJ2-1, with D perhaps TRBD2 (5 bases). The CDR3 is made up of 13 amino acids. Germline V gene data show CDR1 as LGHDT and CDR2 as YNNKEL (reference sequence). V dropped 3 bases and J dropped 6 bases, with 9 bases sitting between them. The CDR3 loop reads CASSQRGSNEQFF. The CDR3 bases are TGTGCCAGCAGCCAGCGAGGGTCCAATGAGCAGTTCTTC.

CDR3 region: CASSYRGEQLWTF. Here the CDR3 DNA reads TGTGCCAGCAGCTACAGGGGAGAACAGCTTTGGACCTTC. The chain is built from TRBV7-9 and TRBJ1-2; 7 nucleotides align to TRBD1. CDR3 size: 13 residues. Losses at the gene ends were 4 bases for V and 14 bases for J; bases not matched to a gene: 13. Germline V gives CDR1 SEHNR, CDR2 FQNEAQ (reference sequence).

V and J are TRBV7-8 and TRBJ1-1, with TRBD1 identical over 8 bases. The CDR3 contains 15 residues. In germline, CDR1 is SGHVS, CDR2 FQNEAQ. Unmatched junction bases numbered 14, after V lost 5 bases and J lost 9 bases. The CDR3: CASSDRDKTGVKAFF. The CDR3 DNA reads TGTGCCAGCAGCGACCGGGATAAGACAGGGGTTAAAGCTTTCTTT.

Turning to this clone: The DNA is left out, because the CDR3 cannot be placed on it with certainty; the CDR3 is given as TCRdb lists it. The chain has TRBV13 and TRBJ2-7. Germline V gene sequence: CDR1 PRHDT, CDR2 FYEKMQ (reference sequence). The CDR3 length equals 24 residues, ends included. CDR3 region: CASSLGRSYLEQYFGPALITEQYF.

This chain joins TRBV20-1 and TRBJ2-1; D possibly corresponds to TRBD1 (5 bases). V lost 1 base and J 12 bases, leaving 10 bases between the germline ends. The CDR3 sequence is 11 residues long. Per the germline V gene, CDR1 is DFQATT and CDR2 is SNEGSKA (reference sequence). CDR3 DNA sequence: TGCAGTGCTAGAGGGCGAAGGGGGCAGTTCTTC. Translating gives CSARGRRGQFF.

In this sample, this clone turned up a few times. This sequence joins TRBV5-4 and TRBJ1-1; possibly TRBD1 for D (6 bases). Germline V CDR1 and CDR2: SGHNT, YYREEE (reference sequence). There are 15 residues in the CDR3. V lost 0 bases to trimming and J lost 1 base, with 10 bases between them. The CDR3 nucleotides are TGTGCCAGCAGCTTGGCGGGACACACGAACACTGAAGCTTTCTTT. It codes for CASSLAGHTNTEAFF.

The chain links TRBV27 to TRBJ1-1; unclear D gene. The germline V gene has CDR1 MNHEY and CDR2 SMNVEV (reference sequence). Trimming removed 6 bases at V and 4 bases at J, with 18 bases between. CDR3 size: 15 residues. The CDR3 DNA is TGTGCCAGCAGCGAGTACAGAGTTGACGGCACTGAAGCTTTCTTT. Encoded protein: CASSEYRVDGTEAFF.

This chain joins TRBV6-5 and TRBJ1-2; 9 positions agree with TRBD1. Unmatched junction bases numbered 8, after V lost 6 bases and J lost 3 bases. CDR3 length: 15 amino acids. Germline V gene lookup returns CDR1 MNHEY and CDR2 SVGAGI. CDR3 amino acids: CASSLQGANYYGYTF. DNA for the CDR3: TGTGCCAGCAGCTTACAGGGGGCGAATTACTATGGCTACACCTTC.